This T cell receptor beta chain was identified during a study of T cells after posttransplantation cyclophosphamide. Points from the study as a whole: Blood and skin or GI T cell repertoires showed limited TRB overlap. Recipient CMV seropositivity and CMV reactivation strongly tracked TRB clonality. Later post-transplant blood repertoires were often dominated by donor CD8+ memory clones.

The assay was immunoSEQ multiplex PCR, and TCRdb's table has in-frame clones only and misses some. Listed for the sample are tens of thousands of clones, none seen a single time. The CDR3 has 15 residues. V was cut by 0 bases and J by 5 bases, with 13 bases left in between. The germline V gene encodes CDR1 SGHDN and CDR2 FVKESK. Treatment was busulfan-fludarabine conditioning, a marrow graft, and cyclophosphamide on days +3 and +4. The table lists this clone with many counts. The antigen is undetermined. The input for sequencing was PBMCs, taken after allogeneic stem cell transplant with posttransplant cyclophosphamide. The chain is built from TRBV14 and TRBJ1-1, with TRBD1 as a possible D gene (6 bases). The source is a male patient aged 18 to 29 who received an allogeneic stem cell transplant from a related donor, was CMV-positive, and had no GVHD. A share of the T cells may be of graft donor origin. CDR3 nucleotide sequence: TGTGCCAGCAGCCAAGATTGGGGAGGGGGTACTGAAGCTTTCTTT. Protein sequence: CASSQDWGGGTEAFF.